This T cell receptor beta chain was recovered during a study of T cell responses to AZD1222 COVID-19 vaccine. Study results and limitations: Possibly, clonal diversity was underestimated; donors were largely white British and included more females. Regions 160-218 and 743-854 held dominance among vaccine-associated CD4 TCRs, which spanned spike. Just a handful of people given AZD1222 tested seropositive at baseline.

From germline, CDR1 is MNHEY and CDR2 SMNVEV (reference sequence). V lost 8 bases, J lost 2 bases, and 12 bases lay in between. The CDR3 runs to 13 residues. Notes on this clone: Its antigen is unidentified.

The method was immunoSEQ multiplex PCR; TCRdb's version includes in-frame clones alone and lacks a portion of them. Of 95,000 to 150,000 clones in the sample, roughly 90% were seen once. This sequence originates from an adult who received the AZD1222 COVID-19 vaccine. The chain combines TRBV27 with TRBJ2-5, with D perhaps being TRBD1 or TRBD2 (6 bases each). The sequences come from peripheral blood, collected 28 days after the second AZD1222 dose. CDR3 region: CASGGLKQETQYF. CDR3 DNA: TGTGCCAGCGGGGGGCTGAAGCAAGAGACCCAGTACTTC.